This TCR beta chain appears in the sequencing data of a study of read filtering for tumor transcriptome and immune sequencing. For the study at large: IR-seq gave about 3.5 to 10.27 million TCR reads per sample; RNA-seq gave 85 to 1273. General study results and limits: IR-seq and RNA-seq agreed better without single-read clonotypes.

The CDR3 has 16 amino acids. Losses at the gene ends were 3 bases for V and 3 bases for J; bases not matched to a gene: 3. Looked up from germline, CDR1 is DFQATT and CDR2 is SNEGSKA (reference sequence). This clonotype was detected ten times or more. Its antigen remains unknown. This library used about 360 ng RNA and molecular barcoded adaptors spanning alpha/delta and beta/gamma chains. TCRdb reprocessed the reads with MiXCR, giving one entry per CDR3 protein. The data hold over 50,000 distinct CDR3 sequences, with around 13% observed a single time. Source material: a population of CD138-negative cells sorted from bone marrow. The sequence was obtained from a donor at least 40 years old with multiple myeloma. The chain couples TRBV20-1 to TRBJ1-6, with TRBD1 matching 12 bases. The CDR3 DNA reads TGCAGTGCTAGGGGGACAGGGGGCGACTATAATTCACCCCTCCACTTT. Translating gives CSARGTGGDYNSPLHF.